The clone carrying this T cell receptor beta chain appeared a few times. The antigen remains unidentified. This entry comes from a study of T cells in localized non-small cell lung cancer. The study, taken as a whole, reports: Investigators sequenced only a single tumor region, leaving heterogeneity possible. Appearing in adjacent lung were a median about 57 of the top 100 tumor clones. Higher blood T cell density tracked longer overall survival. Uninvolved adjacent lung showed peak T cell clonality, exceeding tumor.

The repertoire was sequenced with immunoSEQ multiplex PCR; TCRdb's copy has only in-frame clones and lacks some. The data hold roughly 3,100 clones, with 25% to 35% observed a single time. Looked up from germline, CDR1 is MNHGY and CDR2 is SAAAGT. The CDR3 has 19 amino acids. Trimming removed 0 bases from V and 5 bases from J, with 25 bases in between. Sample: lung tumor tissue, taken before any cancer treatment. This clonotype originated in a female donor older than 55 with stage I lung adenocarcinoma. V and J are TRBV6-8 and TRBJ1-1; tentative D call: TRBD1 (6 bases). CDR3 sequence: CASSYSFFSQGGGATEAFF. The CDR3 bases are TGTGCCAGCAGTTACTCGTTTTTCTCACAGGGAGGGGGGGCGACTGAAGCTTTCTTT.